A selection of T cell receptor beta chains follows, all from one sample in a study of beta chain features in type 1 diabetes. Sequencing used immunoSEQ multiplex PCR; TCRdb keeps in-frame clones, though not all of them. The sample consists of tens of thousands of clones, about 66% of them appearing once. The sample was Tregs from blood. The receptors shown here come from a woman aged 18-29 years with type 1 diabetes. Both conserved end residues are part of each CDR3. Fields, in order: clone size, J gene, V gene, D gene, CDR3 protein, CDR3 DNA. A D gene is named only where the DNA matches it firmly. Clone size is not always given. Where it is, it says once, few, many or a class for expanded clones.

abundance: once
j_gene: TRBJ2-5
v_gene: TRBV7-3
d_gene: TRBD1
CDR3aa: CASSLSGTGMAETQYF
CDR3nt: TGTGCCAGCAGCTTGTCCGGGACAGGGATGGCGGAGACCCAGTACTTC

abundance: NA
j_gene: TRBJ2-1
v_gene: TRBV11-3
d_gene: TRBD1
CDR3aa: CASSPPRTGKNEQFF
CDR3nt: TGTGCCAGCAGCCCCCCGCGGACAGGGAAGAATGAGCAGTTCTTC

abundance: NA
j_gene: TRBJ1-1
v_gene: TRBV2
d_gene: TRBD1
CDR3aa: CASRKGTGLGTEAFF
CDR3nt: TGTGCCAGCAGAAAAGGGACAGGGTTGGGCACTGAAGCTTTCTTT

abundance: once
j_gene: TRBJ2-1
v_gene: TRBV5-8
d_gene: NA
CDR3aa: CASSLTERAEIRPQFF
CDR3nt: TGTGCCAGCAGCTTGACCGAGCGGGCCGAGATCCGTCCGCAGTTCTTC

abundance: NA
j_gene: TRBJ2-1
v_gene: TRBV5-1
d_gene: NA
CDR3aa: CASSPTTSSYNEQFF
CDR3nt: TGCGCCAGCAGCCCAACTACTAGCTCCTACAATGAGCAGTTCTTC

abundance: NA
j_gene: TRBJ2-1
v_gene: TRBV6-5
d_gene: TRBD2
CDR3aa: CASSLTDAAGVF
CDR3nt: TGTGCCAGCAGCCTCACGGACGCAGCGGGGGTCTTC

abundance: NA
j_gene: TRBJ2-1
v_gene: TRBV18
d_gene: TRBD2
CDR3aa: CASSLVAGPSYNEQFF
CDR3nt: TGTGCCAGCTCCCTGGTAGCGGGACCTTCCTACAATGAGCAGTTCTTC

abundance: NA
j_gene: TRBJ1-5
v_gene: TRBV4-3
d_gene: NA
CDR3aa: CASSQNFAGNQPQHF
CDR3nt: TGCGCCAGCAGCCAAAATTTTGCGGGTAATCAGCCCCAGCATTTT

abundance: few
j_gene: TRBJ1-6
v_gene: TRBV7-9
d_gene: TRBD1
CDR3aa: CASSQGQGYNSPLHF
CDR3nt: TGTGCCAGCAGCCAAGGACAGGGCTATAATTCACCCCTCCACTTT

abundance: NA
j_gene: TRBJ1-1
v_gene: TRBV7-9
d_gene: TRBD1
CDR3aa: CASSLQGAYTEAFF
CDR3nt: TGTGCCAGCAGCTTACAGGGGGCTTACACTGAAGCTTTCTTT

abundance: NA
j_gene: TRBJ1-2
v_gene: TRBV7-2
d_gene: TRBD1
CDR3aa: CASSARQGLYGYTF
CDR3nt: TGTGCCAGCAGCGCACGACAGGGCCTCTATGGCTACACCTTC

abundance: NA
j_gene: TRBJ1-2
v_gene: TRBV5-4
d_gene: NA
CDR3aa: CASSPGGSYGYTF
CDR3nt: TGTGCCAGCAGCCCGGGGGGCAGCTATGGCTACACCTTC

abundance: few
j_gene: TRBJ1-6
v_gene: TRBV7-2
d_gene: NA
CDR3aa: CASSTTPRREPLHF
CDR3nt: TGTGCCAGCAGCACCACCCCGCGGAGGGAACCCCTCCACTTT

abundance: NA
j_gene: TRBJ2-2
v_gene: TRBV5-6
d_gene: NA
CDR3aa: CASSSAPGFYTGELFF
CDR3nt: TGTGCCAGCAGCTCTGCTCCCGGGTTCTACACCGGGGAGCTGTTTTTT

abundance: few
j_gene: TRBJ2-1
v_gene: TRBV4-2
d_gene: TRBD2
CDR3aa: CASSQGGAGGNEQFF
CDR3nt: TGTGCCAGCAGCCAGGGGGGGGCGGGAGGCAATGAGCAGTTCTTC

abundance: NA
j_gene: TRBJ2-1
v_gene: TRBV5-6
d_gene: NA
CDR3aa: CASNLQANEQFF
CDR3nt: TGTGCCAGCAATCTACAGGCTAATGAGCAGTTCTTC

abundance: once
j_gene: TRBJ2-1
v_gene: TRBV6-5
d_gene: TRBD1
CDR3aa: CASSRDRAYEQFF
CDR3nt: TGTGCCAGCAGCCGCGACAGGGCGTATGAGCAGTTCTTC

abundance: NA
j_gene: TRBJ2-1
v_gene: TRBV4-1
d_gene: NA
CDR3aa: CASSPLSWGVGVRNEQFF
CDR3nt: TGCGCCAGCAGCCCGCTCTCGTGGGGGGTAGGGGTTCGCAATGAGCAGTTCTTC

abundance: NA
j_gene: TRBJ1-5
v_gene: TRBV5-5
d_gene: TRBD1
CDR3aa: CASSLGTGGVQPQHF
CDR3nt: TGTGCCAGCAGCTTGGGGACAGGGGGGGTTCAGCCCCAGCATTTT

abundance: NA
j_gene: TRBJ2-1
v_gene: TRBV2
d_gene: TRBD2
CDR3aa: CASRWETSGTDNEQFF
CDR3nt: TGTGCCAGCCGATGGGAAACTAGCGGGACTGACAATGAGCAGTTCTTC

abundance: NA
j_gene: TRBJ1-1
v_gene: TRBV9
d_gene: NA
CDR3aa: CASSGGQFNTEAFF
CDR3nt: TGTGCCAGCAGCGGCGGACAGTTTAACACTGAAGCTTTCTTT

abundance: NA
j_gene: TRBJ2-3
v_gene: TRBV10-3
d_gene: NA
CDR3aa: CATQAGTDTQYF
CDR3nt: TGTGCTACACAGGCCGGCACAGATACGCAGTATTTT

abundance: few
j_gene: TRBJ2-3
v_gene: TRBV29-1
d_gene: NA
CDR3aa: CSLKLGPDTQYF
CDR3nt: TGCAGCCTCAAGTTGGGCCCAGATACGCAGTATTTT

abundance: once
j_gene: TRBJ2-7
v_gene: TRBV14
d_gene: NA
CDR3aa: CASSQGASRTYEQYF
CDR3nt: TGTGCCAGCAGCCAAGGCGCTAGCCGAACCTACGAGCAGTACTTC

abundance: NA
j_gene: TRBJ2-5
v_gene: TRBV7-9
d_gene: NA
CDR3aa: CASSLKGGQETQYF
CDR3nt: TGTGCCAGCAGCTTGAAAGGGGGCCAAGAGACCCAGTACTTC

abundance: NA
j_gene: TRBJ2-1
v_gene: TRBV19
d_gene: NA
CDR3aa: CASSIVNRGVDNEQFF
CDR3nt: TGTGCCAGTAGTATCGTTAATCGGGGTGTCGACAATGAGCAGTTCTTC

abundance: NA
j_gene: TRBJ2-5
v_gene: TRBV5-1
d_gene: TRBD1
CDR3aa: CASSSGQWQRETQYF
CDR3nt: TGCGCCAGCAGCTCGGGACAGTGGCAACGGGAGACCCAGTACTTC

abundance: NA
j_gene: TRBJ2-3
v_gene: TRBV6-5
d_gene: NA
CDR3aa: CASQGGVDTQYF
CDR3nt: TGTGCCAGTCAAGGGGGGGTAGATACGCAGTATTTT

abundance: NA
j_gene: TRBJ2-7
v_gene: TRBV30
d_gene: TRBD2
CDR3aa: CAWSIATSSSGRVWSSYEQYF
CDR3nt: TGTGCCTGGAGTATCGCAACGTCGAGTAGCGGGAGAGTTTGGAGCTCCTACGAGCAGTACTTC

abundance: once
j_gene: TRBJ2-2
v_gene: TRBV4-2
d_gene: NA
CDR3aa: CASILRENTGELFF
CDR3nt: TGTGCCAGCATTTTGCGGGAGAACACCGGGGAGCTGTTTTTT

abundance: few
j_gene: TRBJ1-1
v_gene: TRBV7-9
d_gene: TRBD1
CDR3aa: CASSVGQGWDTEAFF
CDR3nt: TGTGCCAGCAGCGTGGGACAGGGATGGGACACTGAAGCTTTCTTT

abundance: NA
j_gene: TRBJ2-1
v_gene: TRBV10-3
d_gene: TRBD2
CDR3aa: CAISLLTSAGGEQFF
CDR3nt: TGTGCCATCAGCCTACTGACTAGCGCGGGTGGTGAGCAGTTCTTC

abundance: NA
j_gene: TRBJ1-3
v_gene: TRBV30
d_gene: NA
CDR3aa: CAWSPGGTGNTIYF
CDR3nt: TGTGCCTGGAGTCCCGGGGGGACAGGAAACACCATATATTTT

abundance: NA
j_gene: TRBJ2-5
v_gene: TRBV7-8
d_gene: NA
CDR3aa: CASSHGQTGRETQYF
CDR3nt: TGTGCCAGCAGCCATGGGCAGACAGGCAGAGAGACCCAGTACTTC

abundance: NA
j_gene: TRBJ2-1
v_gene: TRBV6-5
d_gene: NA
CDR3aa: CASRRGGTGNNEQFF
CDR3nt: TGTGCCAGCAGACGGGGGGGGACAGGGAACAATGAGCAGTTCTTC

abundance: few
j_gene: TRBJ1-3
v_gene: TRBV7-2
d_gene: NA
CDR3aa: CASSFSAYTGNTIYF
CDR3nt: TGTGCCAGCAGCTTCAGCGCTTATACTGGAAACACCATATATTTT

abundance: NA
j_gene: TRBJ1-1
v_gene: TRBV7-2
d_gene: TRBD1
CDR3aa: CASSTGVVEAFF
CDR3nt: TGTGCCAGCAGCACAGGGGTTGTTGAAGCTTTCTTT

abundance: NA
j_gene: TRBJ2-1
v_gene: TRBV7-3
d_gene: TRBD2
CDR3aa: CASSRLAGVYNEQFF
CDR3nt: TGTGCCAGCAGCCGGCTAGCGGGAGTCTACAATGAGCAGTTCTTC

abundance: once
j_gene: TRBJ2-1
v_gene: TRBV7-9
d_gene: TRBD2
CDR3aa: CASSALGGGADNEQFF
CDR3nt: TGTGCCAGCAGCGCCCTAGGCGGGGGGGCCGACAATGAGCAGTTCTTC

abundance: NA
j_gene: TRBJ1-1
v_gene: TRBV2
d_gene: TRBD1
CDR3aa: CASRRDRGTNTEAFF
CDR3nt: TGTGCCAGCAGGAGGGACAGGGGGACGAACACTGAAGCTTTCTTT

abundance: NA
j_gene: TRBJ1-6
v_gene: TRBV28
d_gene: NA
CDR3aa: CASTQVVGNSPLHF
CDR3nt: TGTGCCAGCACCCAGGTCGTGGGTAATTCACCCCTCCACTTT

abundance: few
j_gene: TRBJ1-1
v_gene: TRBV19
d_gene: TRBD1
CDR3aa: CASSIGASGQGKAFF
CDR3nt: TGTGCCAGTAGTATCGGGGCATCCGGACAGGGGAAAGCTTTCTTT

abundance: NA
j_gene: TRBJ2-3
v_gene: TRBV5-5
d_gene: NA
CDR3aa: CASSQAGQGDTQYF
CDR3nt: TGTGCCAGCAGCCAGGCAGGGCAGGGAGATACGCAGTATTTT

abundance: NA
j_gene: TRBJ2-7
v_gene: TRBV29-1
d_gene: NA
CDR3aa: CSGADNSYEQYF
CDR3nt: TGCAGCGGTGCGGACAACTCCTACGAGCAGTACTTC

abundance: few
j_gene: TRBJ2-5
v_gene: TRBV7-2
d_gene: NA
CDR3aa: CASSPLATQYF
CDR3nt: TGTGCCAGCAGCCCCCTAGCGACCCAGTACTTC

abundance: NA
j_gene: TRBJ1-2
v_gene: TRBV4-1
d_gene: NA
CDR3aa: CASSQDLGGGYTF
CDR3nt: TGCGCCAGCAGCCAAGACCTGGGGGGAGGCTACACCTTC

abundance: NA
j_gene: TRBJ1-5
v_gene: TRBV5-1
d_gene: NA
CDR3aa: CASSLGHSLAPQHF
CDR3nt: TGCGCCAGCAGCTTAGGACACTCCCTGGCGCCCCAGCATTTT

abundance: few
j_gene: TRBJ2-2
v_gene: TRBV9
d_gene: TRBD2
CDR3aa: CASSVAGGYTGELFF
CDR3nt: TGTGCCAGCAGCGTAGCGGGGGGATACACCGGGGAGCTGTTTTTT